The rows below give T cell receptor beta chains drawn from one sample of a study of beta chain features in type 1 diabetes. Assay used: immunoSEQ multiplex PCR; TCRdb lists only in-frame clones, some missing. The data show roughly 730,000 clones, about an eighth seen once. The sample was naive CD4+ T cells from blood. These receptors all come from a man between 18 and 29 years old with type 1 diabetes. Each CDR3 is given with its conserved first and last residue. The D gene is left open where the match is weak. Size values are once, few and many counts, or a class for expanded clones, and some rows have none.

J gene | V gene | D gene | clone size | CDR3 protein | CDR3 DNA
TRBJ2-3 | TRBV5-1 | TRBD2 | - | CASSLVIAGSTDTQYF | TGCGCCAGCAGCTTGGTAATAGCGGGATCCACAGATACGCAGTATTTT
TRBJ1-1 | TRBV29-1 | - | few | CSVASQGLDTEAFF | TGCAGCGTTGCCAGCCAGGGGTTAGACACTGAAGCTTTCTTT
TRBJ1-2 | TRBV18 | TRBD1 | - | CASSPRDSPDYGYTF | TGTGCCAGCTCACCTCGGGACAGTCCTGACTATGGCTACACCTTC
TRBJ2-4 | TRBV25-1 | - | - | CASSEQGLAKNIQYF | TGTGCCAGCAGTGAACAGGGGCTAGCCAAAAACATTCAGTACTTC
TRBJ1-4 | TRBV6-5 | - | - | CASSYDGPPNEKLFF | TGTGCCAGCAGTTACGATGGACCCCCTAATGAAAAACTGTTTTTT
TRBJ1-2 | TRBV9 | - | - | CASSATTAAYGYTF | TGTGCCAGCAGCGCAACGACAGCAGCCTATGGCTACACCTTC
TRBJ2-7 | TRBV28 | - | - | CASSLSSGVQQYF | TGTGCCAGCAGCCTGAGTTCGGGGGTGCAGCAGTACTTC
TRBJ2-7 | TRBV7-9 | - | - | CASSLFARRGTEQYF | TGTGCCAGCAGCTTATTCGCCCGGCGGGGAACCGAGCAGTACTTC
TRBJ1-2 | TRBV25-1 | - | - | CASSEFPQDYGYTF | TGTGCCAGCAGTGAATTCCCACAGGACTATGGCTACACCTTC
TRBJ1-2 | TRBV5-1 | - | few | CASSPEFGYGYTF | TGCGCCAGCAGCCCAGAGTTCGGCTATGGCTACACCTTC
TRBJ1-2 | TRBV4-2 | - | few | CASSQGQGQDGYTF | TGTGCCAGCAGCCAAGGGCAAGGGCAAGATGGCTACACCTTC
TRBJ1-2 | TRBV4-1 | TRBD1 | - | CASSPTGDGYTF | TGCGCCAGCAGCCCGACAGGGGATGGCTACACCTTC
TRBJ2-2 | TRBV6-6 | - | - | CASRNYRSGELFF | TGTGCCAGCAGAAACTACCGAAGCGGGGAGCTGTTTTTT
TRBJ1-2 | TRBV2 | - | few | CASTTGGQIIGYTF | TGTGCCAGCACCACGGGGGGACAAATCATAGGCTACACCTTC
TRBJ1-1 | TRBV19 | - | few | CASSPSTPGQEAFF | TGTGCCAGTAGTCCATCGACCCCCGGACAGGAAGCTTTCTTT
TRBJ2-7 | TRBV9 | - | few | CASSKDLTASSYEQYF | TGTGCCAGCAGCAAAGACCTGACAGCTTCCTCCTACGAGCAGTACTTC
TRBJ2-6 | TRBV7-2 | - | - | CASSLGDSGANVLTF | TGTGCCAGCAGCCTTGGGGACTCTGGGGCCAACGTCCTGACTTTC
TRBJ1-2 | TRBV19 | - | - | CASSIPSVDGYTF | TGTGCCAGTAGTATCCCCTCGGTGGATGGCTACACCTTC
TRBJ2-1 | TRBV7-9 | TRBD2 | few | CASSRTSGGHNEQFF | TGTGCCAGCAGTCGGACTAGCGGGGGACACAATGAGCAGTTCTTC
TRBJ1-6 | TRBV30 | - | - | CAWKRLGAGTPLHF | TGTGCCTGGAAAAGACTCGGGGCCGGAACACCCCTCCACTTT
TRBJ2-3 | TRBV2 | TRBD2 | few | CASSEAGLAGDTQYF | TGTGCCAGCAGTGAAGCGGGACTAGCAGGCGATACGCAGTATTTT
TRBJ2-2 | TRBV7-6 | TRBD2 | - | CASSPSGGASTGELFF | TGTGCCAGCAGCCCCAGCGGGGGGGCCTCCACCGGGGAGCTGTTTTTT
TRBJ2-3 | TRBV11-2 | TRBD2 | - | CASSLGSGDSTDTQYF | TGTGCCAGCAGCTTAGGTAGCGGGGACAGCACAGATACGCAGTATTTT
TRBJ2-2 | TRBV19 | - | - | CASSIDGWAGELFF | TGTGCCAGTAGTATCGACGGGTGGGCCGGGGAGCTGTTTTTT
TRBJ2-3 | TRBV10-2 | TRBD2 | few | CASSPGLAGIDTQYF | TGCGCCAGCAGTCCGGGACTAGCGGGGATAGATACGCAGTATTTT
TRBJ1-2 | TRBV20-1 | - | few | CSAVRGSGYTF | TGCAGTGCTGTCAGGGGATCTGGCTACACCTTC
TRBJ2-7 | TRBV4-1 | - | few | CASSQQGDRSYEQYF | TGCGCCAGCAGCCAACAAGGTGACAGGTCCTACGAGCAGTACTTC
TRBJ1-6 | TRBV5-4 | - | - | CASSSPLGNSPLHF | TGTGCCAGCAGCTCCCCCCTGGGGAATTCACCCCTCCACTTT
TRBJ2-1 | TRBV9 | TRBD1 | - | CASSVGGQAYNEQFF | TGTGCCAGCAGCGTAGGGGGACAGGCGTACAATGAGCAGTTCTTC
TRBJ2-1 | TRBV7-3 | - | few | CASSPRGATYNEQFF | TGTGCCAGCAGCCCCCGAGGGGCTACCTACAATGAGCAGTTCTTC
TRBJ2-3 | TRBV5-1 | - | few | CASSPETDTQYF | TGCGCCAGCAGTCCCGAGACAGATACGCAGTATTTT
TRBJ2-5 | TRBV30 | - | few | CAWSTTGVAQYF | TGTGCCTGGAGTACCACGGGTGTGGCCCAGTACTTC
TRBJ2-7 | TRBV27 | - | few | CASSPTGNYEQYF | TGTGCCAGCAGTCCTACAGGGAACTACGAGCAGTACTTC
TRBJ2-5 | TRBV9 | - | - | CASSVGTAGETQYF | TGTGCCAGCAGCGTAGGGACCGCGGGGGAGACCCAGTACTTC
TRBJ2-7 | TRBV4-1 | TRBD1 | - | CASSQDQRDRVTYEQYF | TGCGCCAGCAGCCAAGATCAACGGGACAGGGTTACCTACGAGCAGTACTTC
TRBJ2-1 | TRBV13 | - | - | CASSSGGNSYNEQFF | TGTGCCAGCAGCTCCGGGGGAAACTCCTACAATGAGCAGTTCTTC
TRBJ1-2 | TRBV28 | - | - | CASSLTWIRYTF | TGTGCCAGCAGTTTAACGTGGATTCGCTACACCTTC
TRBJ2-7 | TRBV5-1 | - | - | CASSQTGTERDEQYF | TGCGCCAGCTCGCAGACCGGGACGGAGCGCGACGAGCAGTACTTC
TRBJ2-3 | TRBV6-1 | TRBD1 | - | CASSLTGKHTDTQYF | TGTGCCAGCAGCCTGACAGGGAAACACACAGATACGCAGTATTTT
TRBJ2-3 | TRBV4-2 | TRBD2 | - | CASSQDFGGASPDTQYF | TGTGCCAGCAGCCAAGACTTCGGGGGGGCGTCGCCAGATACGCAGTATTTT
TRBJ1-2 | TRBV28 | - | - | CASRVGQTYGYTF | TGTGCCAGCAGGGTCGGACAAACCTATGGCTACACCTTC
TRBJ2-7 | TRBV29-1 | - | few | CSVAGHHEQYF | TGCAGCGTCGCGGGACACCACGAGCAGTACTTC
TRBJ1-2 | TRBV6-5 | - | - | CASRPGTGGYTF | TGTGCCAGCAGGCCCGGGACGGGGGGCTACACCTTC
TRBJ2-7 | TRBV5-1 | - | few | CASSLPIRNEQYF | TGCGCCAGCAGCTTGCCTATCCGGAACGAGCAGTACTTC
TRBJ1-3 | TRBV10-2 | - | few | CASRPSSGNTIYF | TGCGCCAGCAGACCGAGCTCTGGAAACACCATATATTTT
TRBJ2-7 | TRBV2 | TRBD1 | - | CASRDRKDRDFYEQYF | TGTGCCAGCAGAGACCGAAAGGACAGGGATTTCTACGAGCAGTACTTC
TRBJ2-2 | TRBV9 | TRBD1 | - | CASSVGFRRGRGGELFF | TGTGCCAGCAGCGTAGGGTTCCGCAGGGGGCGAGGCGGGGAGCTGTTTTTT